This TCR beta chain stems from a study of early T cells in non-severe SARS-CoV-2 infection. This CDR3 is 14 amino acids long. V was pared by 2 bases and J by 2 bases, with 10 bases between. The germline V gene encodes CDR1 MGHDK and CDR2 SYGVNS. This clonotype was seen at least ten times. TCRdb reanalysed the 5' RACE reads using MiXCR and keeps one entry per CDR3 protein. The sample holds tens of thousands of distinct CDR3 sequences, over 5% seen once. This chain connects TRBV25-1 to TRBJ2-7; D possibly corresponds to TRBD1 (5 bases). Source material: whole blood. This sequence originates from an adult who was a healthcare worker with PCR-confirmed SARS-CoV-2 infection or an uninfected control (not recorded which). The CDR3 is CASSESQGTYEQYF. Here the CDR3 DNA reads TGTGCCAGCAGTGAAAGTCAGGGCACCTACGAGCAGTACTTC.